This entry lists 2 T cell receptor beta chains sequenced from one sample in a study of cytotoxic CD8 clonotypes in ibrutinib-treated CLL. Some clones are missing from TCRdb's copy, which holds only in-frame ones; the method was immunoSEQ multiplex PCR. The sample includes approximately 50,000 clones, under 75% seen only once; the top ten take 10% to 15%. Sequenced material: PBMCs, taken after 12 months of ibrutinib treatment. The receptors were sampled from a human donor with chronic lymphocytic leukemia.

This chain joins TRBV7-6 and TRBJ1-1; 7 bases match TRBD1. From germline, CDR1 is SGHVS and CDR2 FNYEAQ. V was pared by 1 base and J by 2 bases, with 1 base of the junction left unmatched. This CDR3 is built from 14 residues. As DNA, the CDR3 is TGTGCCAGCAGCTTAGGACAGGGAAACACTGAAGCTTTCTTT. Encoded protein: CASSLGQGNTEAFF.

By share of the sample, this clone is large. This chain uses TRBV5-1 with TRBJ2-1; 8 nucleotides line up with TRBD2. V lost 0 bases and J lost 8; bases outside the gene matches: 13. The CDR3 extends over 17 amino acids. Germline CDR1 is SGHRS and CDR2 is YFSETQ. CDR3 residues: CASSLVRTSLFIDEQFF. The CDR3 DNA reads as TGCGCCAGCAGCTTGGTGAGGACTAGCTTATTTATCGATGAGCAGTTCTTC. Using reference TRBV5-1 and TRBJ2-1 for the parts outside the CDR3, the full variable domain is KAGVTQTPRYLIKTRGQQVTLSCSPISGHRSVSWYQQTPGQGLQFLFEYFSETQRNKGNFPGRFSGRQFSNSRSEMNVSTLELGDSALYLCASSLVRTSLFIDEQFFGPGTRLTVL.